These T cell receptor beta chains were read from a single sample in a study of CD8 T cells in Susac syndrome. TCRdb fed the immunoSEQ multiplex PCR reads into MiXCR, producing one record per CDR3 protein. The sample lists over 350,000 distinct CDR3 sequences, around 85% seen once, with around 0.12% in the top ten. The source material was CD8+ T cells from PBMCs. The receptors shown here come from a human donor with multiple sclerosis. The CDR3 runs from the conserved cysteine through the conserved F or W. D genes are given only for firm matches. The size entry is marked missing in some rows and otherwise reads once, few, many or a size class.

>-|-|TRBJ1-2|TRBV27
CARSFASNYGYTF
TGTGCCAGAAGTTTCGCTAGTAACTATGGCTACACCTTC
>-|-|TRBJ1-5|TRBV29-1
CSATISGGNQPQHF
TGCAGCGCCACTATTTCCGGGGGCAATCAGCCCCAGCATTTT
>TRBD1|-|TRBJ1-2|TRBV9
CASSGQGGYGYTF
TGTGCCAGCAGCGGACAGGGCGGCTATGGCTACACCTTC
>TRBD1|once|TRBJ2-7|TRBV27
CASSDRVTYEQYF
TGTGCCAGCAGTGACAGGGTAACCTACGAGCAGTACTTC
>TRBD1|-|TRBJ2-1|TRBV2
CASSDPGGVTLVEQFF
TGTGCCAGCAGCGACCCAGGGGGAGTTACTCTGGTTGAGCAGTTCTTC
>-|once|TRBJ2-2|TRBV7-9
CASSSPTSSPGELFF
TGTGCCAGCAGCTCCCCTACTAGTTCACCCGGGGAGCTGTTTTTT
>-|few|TRBJ2-1|TRBV12-3/TRBV12-4
CASSSDSHNEQFF
TGTGCCAGCAGTTCGGACAGCCACAATGAGCAGTTCTTC
>-|-|TRBJ2-7|TRBV28
CASSSRTVTTYEQYF
TGTGCCAGCAGTTCGAGGACAGTAACAACCTACGAGCAGTACTTC
>-|-|TRBJ2-5|TRBV4-1
CASSQEEETQYF
TGCGCCAGCAGCCAAGAAGAAGAGACCCAGTACTTC
>-|-|TRBJ2-1|TRBV4-1
CASSQGAMSNEQFF
TGCGCCAGCAGCCAAGGGGCGATGTCCAATGAGCAGTTCTTC
>-|-|TRBJ2-3|TRBV6-1
CASSERDGSTDTQYF
TGTGCCAGCAGTGAGAGGGACGGTAGCACAGATACGCAGTATTTT
>-|-|TRBJ1-1|TRBV12-3/TRBV12-4
CASSRFTTTEAFF
TGTGCCAGCAGTCGTTTCACAACCACTGAAGCTTTCTTT
>-|-|TRBJ1-4|TRBV4-1
CASSQRAGNEKLFF
TGCGCCAGCAGCCAAAGGGCAGGGAACGAAAAACTGTTTTTT
>TRBD2|-|TRBJ2-5|TRBV5-6
CASSSYSGRAWETQYF
TGTGCCAGCAGCTCCTATAGCGGGAGGGCCTGGGAGACCCAGTACTTC
>TRBD2|-|TRBJ2-2|TRBV2
CASGLSGGNTGELFF
TGTGCCAGCGGCCTTAGCGGGGGAAACACCGGGGAGCTGTTTTTT
>-|-|TRBJ2-2|TRBV6-4
CASSAGPAGGELFF
TGTGCCAGCAGTGCGGGACCCGCGGGCGGGGAGCTGTTTTTT
>-|-|TRBJ2-4|TRBV2
CASSDRLWGDVDIQYF
TGTGCCAGCAGTGATCGATTGTGGGGCGACGTGGACATTCAGTACTTC
>-|-|TRBJ2-3|TRBV11-2
CASSLDQEGWDPTDTQYF
TGTGCCAGCAGCTTAGATCAGGAGGGGTGGGACCCCACAGATACGCAGTATTTT
>-|-|TRBJ2-7|TRBV30
CAWSLVSPSYEQYF
TGTGCCTGGAGCCTGGTCTCTCCGTCCTACGAGCAGTACTTC
>TRBD2|once|TRBJ2-3|TRBV5-6
CASSLGAGGAPTDTQYF
TGTGCCAGCAGCTTGGGGGCCGGGGGGGCTCCCACAGATACGCAGTATTTT
>-|few|TRBJ2-5|TRBV5-6
CASSLPDQQETQYF
TGTGCCAGCAGCTTGCCGGACCAGCAAGAGACCCAGTACTTC
>-|once|TRBJ1-4|TRBV20-1
CSARSAEKLFF
TGCAGTGCTAGATCAGCTGAAAAACTGTTTTTT
>-|-|TRBJ2-3|TRBV2
CASSEDPTPSTDTQYF
TGTGCCAGCAGTGAGGATCCAACCCCAAGCACAGATACGCAGTATTTT
>-|-|TRBJ2-3|TRBV27
CASSPPQGDLDTDTQYF
TGTGCCAGCAGTCCCCCCCAGGGCGACCTCGACACAGATACGCAGTATTTT
>-|-|TRBJ2-7|TRBV4-1
CASSQATGTEQYF
TGCGCCAGCAGCCAAGCAACCGGGACAGAGCAGTACTTC
>-|-|TRBJ1-2|TRBV14
CASATANYGYTF
TGTGCCAGCGCAACGGCTAACTATGGCTACACCTTC
>TRBD2|-|TRBJ2-1|TRBV5-1
CASTPGGGAYNEQFF
TGCGCCAGCACTCCTGGCGGGGGGGCCTACAATGAGCAGTTCTTC
>TRBD2|-|TRBJ2-1|TRBV6-5
CASSYSPSGSGYEQFF
TGTGCCAGCAGTTACTCACCTAGCGGGAGTGGCTATGAGCAGTTCTTC
>-|-|TRBJ2-7|TRBV2
CASSGGHRDPYEQYF
TGTGCCAGCAGTGGCGGACACCGAGATCCCTACGAGCAGTACTTC
>-|-|TRBJ1-2|TRBV4-1
CASSQRGVYGYTF
TGCGCCAGCAGCCAGCGGGGGGTCTATGGCTACACCTTC
>TRBD1|-|TRBJ2-7|TRBV19
CATASGTGDYEQYF
TGTGCCACCGCTTCCGGGACAGGGGACTACGAGCAGTACTTC
>TRBD1|-|TRBJ2-7|TRBV5-1
CASSLASQGAAEQYF
TGCGCCAGCAGCTTGGCCTCTCAGGGGGCGGCCGAGCAGTACTTC
>TRBD2|-|TRBJ2-7|TRBV4-1
CASSQDPGRTREQYF
TGCGCCAGCAGCCAAGATCCGGGGAGGACTAGGGAGCAGTACTTC
>TRBD1|-|TRBJ1-2|TRBV29-1
CSVGAGGNYGYTF
TGCAGCGTTGGCGCAGGGGGTAACTATGGCTACACCTTC
>-|-|TRBJ1-1|TRBV5-1
CASARAWGTEAFF
TGCGCCAGCGCTAGGGCGTGGGGCACTGAAGCTTTCTTT
>TRBD2|once|TRBJ2-1|TRBV11-2
CASSSTTSGGAREQFF
TGTGCCAGCAGCTCAACCACTAGCGGGGGGGCTCGTGAGCAGTTCTTC
>-|-|TRBJ2-1|TRBV3-1
CASSQGEGGPSYNEQFF
TGTGCCAGCAGCCAAGGTGAGGGGGGGCCCTCCTACAATGAGCAGTTCTTC
>TRBD1|once|TRBJ1-4|TRBV30
CAWSLAGQPRLKLFF
TGTGCCTGGAGTCTTGCGGGACAGCCACGATTAAAACTGTTTTTT
>-|-|TRBJ2-1|TRBV19
CASSIGQTSSYNEQFF
TGTGCCAGTAGTATAGGGCAGACAAGCTCCTACAATGAGCAGTTCTTC
>-|-|TRBJ1-5|TRBV11-1
CASSLHRDNNQPQHF
TGTGCCAGCAGCCTACACCGGGACAACAATCAGCCCCAGCATTTT
>-|few|TRBJ2-1|TRBV10-3
CAISESIGRDEQFF
TGTGCCATCAGTGAGTCGATAGGCAGGGATGAGCAGTTCTTC
>TRBD1|-|TRBJ2-1|TRBV27
CASSVWGTGLRNEQFF
TGTGCCAGCAGCGTCTGGGGGACAGGGTTGAGGAATGAGCAGTTCTTC
>TRBD1|-|TRBJ1-2|TRBV30
CAWSSPGQVVGYTF
TGTGCCTGGAGCTCCCCGGGACAGGTCGTTGGCTACACCTTC
>-|once|TRBJ2-7|TRBV28
CASSFPLDSGGSYEQYF
TGTGCCAGCAGTTTTCCCCTAGACTCCGGGGGCTCCTACGAGCAGTACTTC
>-|-|TRBJ1-1|TRBV18
CASSPLAGSTEAFF
TGTGCCAGCTCACCCCTGGCAGGTAGCACTGAAGCTTTCTTT
>-|-|TRBJ2-2|TRBV30
CAGLDKTELNTGELFF
TGTGCCGGCCTAGACAAGACAGAGCTTAACACCGGGGAGCTGTTTTTT
>-|-|TRBJ2-7|TRBV11-2
CASSLASGGLDEQYF
TGTGCCAGCAGCTTAGCGTCGGGGGGCCTAGACGAGCAGTACTTC
>-|-|TRBJ2-7|TRBV3-1
CASSPRGPPYEQYF
TGTGCCAGCAGCCCGCGGGGGCCCCCCTACGAGCAGTACTTC
>-|-|TRBJ1-1|TRBV4-1
CASSQEGIMNTEAFF
TGCGCCAGCAGCCAAGAGGGGATCATGAACACTGAAGCTTTCTTT
>-|once|TRBJ1-5|TRBV5-6
CASSSGDIINQPQHF
TGTGCCAGCAGCTCGGGGGACATTATCAATCAGCCCCAGCATTTT
>-|-|TRBJ1-1|TRBV5-1
CASSLEPLGNTEVFF
TGCGCCAGCAGCTTGGAACCCCTCGGTAACACTGAAGTTTTCTTT
>TRBD2|-|TRBJ2-3|TRBV27
CASSSTSGESTDTQYF
TGTGCCAGCAGTTCGACTAGCGGGGAAAGCACAGATACGCAGTATTTT
>-|few|TRBJ2-7|TRBV4-1
CASSQVAGPPYEQYF
TGCGCCAGCAGCCAAGTAGCAGGGCCCCCCTACGAGCAGTACTTC